Below are 28 T cell receptor beta chains sequenced from a single sample in a study of blood T cells in healthy people across ages. Sample-barcoded 5' priming and a J-beta primer mix drove a second PCR of roughly 7 to 11 cycles. A single record per CDR3 protein comes from TCRdb applying MiXCR to the 5' RACE reads. The top ten clones hold over 3.5% of a sample with approximately 1.5 million distinct CDR3 sequences, approximately 42% of them seen once. The material sequenced was blood. These TCRs come from a woman under 30 in good health.

The gene calls are TRBV7-3 and TRBJ2-1, with D tentatively TRBD2 (6 bases). V lost 2 bases, J lost 6 bases, and 20 bases lay in between. There are 17 residues in the CDR3. In germline, CDR1 is SGHTA, CDR2 FQGTGA. The CDR3 protein is CASSLVPGTSKINEQFF. The CDR3 DNA reads TGTGCCAGCAGCTTAGTACCCGGGACTTCTAAGATCAATGAGCAGTTCTTC. Combining the CDR3 with reference TRBV7-3 and TRBJ2-1 gives the whole variable domain GAGVSQTPSNKVTEKGKYVELRCDPISGHTALYWYRQSLGQGPEFLIYFQGTGAADDSGLPNDRFFAVRPEGSVSTLKIQRTERGDSAVYLCASSLVPGTSKINEQFFGPGTRLTVL.

The genes are TRBV3-1 and TRBJ2-3, with D unresolved. CDR3 length: 18 residues. Germline values: CDR1 LGHDT, CDR2 YNNKEL (reference sequence). V shed 0 bases and J shed 2 bases, with 18 bases lying between them. This CDR3 is CASSQDHRREIYTDTQYF. CDR3 sequence (DNA): TGTGCCAGCAGCCAAGATCACAGACGCGAGATTTACACAGATACGCAGTATTTT.

This clonotype has just a few counts. One junction end does not reproduce the germline sequence, and a read error may be involved. The chain uses TRBV5-1 and TRBJ2-1, with 8 bases lining up with TRBD2. Germline values: CDR1 SGHRS, CDR2 YFSETQ. The CDR3 sequence is 14 residues long. Here the CDR3 DNA reads TGCGCCAGCAGTTTGGTGCTAGCGGGTAATGAGCAGTTCTTC. Its protein product is CASSLVLAGNEQFF.

This clonotype has just a few counts. The junction and the germline gene differ at one end; a read error may be behind it. The chain links TRBV27 to TRBJ1-4; tentative D call: TRBD1 (5 bases). Germline CDR1 MNHEY, CDR2 SMNVEV (reference sequence). The CDR3 extends over 15 amino acids. CDR3: CGSSLYRGANEKLFF. CDR3 nucleotides: TGTGGCAGCAGTCTATACCGTGGGGCGAATGAAAAACTGTTTTTT.

The rearrangement uses TRBV27 and TRBJ1-2; no clear D. Trimming took off 5 bases at V and 0 bases at J, with 16 bases between the two ends. CDR3 length: 16 amino acids. Germline V gives CDR1 MNHEY, CDR2 SMNVEV (reference sequence). CDR3 bases: TGTGCCAGCAGTACTCTAAGACGGAGAGCTAACTATGGCTACACCTTC. This codes for CASSTLRRRANYGYTF.

There are many counts of this clonotype. The chain carries TRBV2 and TRBJ2-1; no reliable D call. Germline values: CDR1 SNHLY, CDR2 FYNNEI. V was cut by 6 bases and J by 8 bases, with 8 bases left in between. There are 11 residues in the CDR3. The CDR3 region has the DNA TGTGCCAGCAGGGGGTACGATGAGCAGTTCTTC. This translates into CASRGYDEQFF.

The J gene is TRBJ1-1, the V gene TRBV10-3, with 8 bases matching TRBD1. The CDR3 length is 11 residues. CDR1 ENHRY and CDR2 SYGVKD come from the germline V gene. J lost 6 bases, V lost 10 bases, and 4 bases had no gene match. CDR3 sequence: CATRTGSEAFF. The CDR3 DNA is TGTGCCACCAGGACAGGGTCTGAAGCTTTCTTT.

This chain joins TRBV12-3 or TRBV12-4 and TRBJ2-1, with a tentative D call TRBD2 (6 bases). The J call is in doubt because the DNA end fits TRBJ2-7 better. This CDR3 is 15 amino acids long. Here the CDR3 reads CASMPGDVSYNEQYF. The CDR3 DNA sequence: TGTGCCAGCATGCCGGGAGACGTCTCCTACAATGAGCAGTACTTC.

V gene TRBV6-1 combines with J gene TRBJ2-3, with D unresolved. Deletions cut 0 bases from V and 0 bases from J, with 10 bases between. CDR3 length: 16 amino acids. Germline CDR1 MNHNS, CDR2 SASEGT. In DNA, the CDR3 is TGTGCCAGCAGTGAAGCCCAACCCAAGAGCACAGATACGCAGTATTTT. It codes for CASSEAQPKSTDTQYF.

The chain uses TRBV7-9 and TRBJ2-4, with D perhaps being TRBD1 or TRBD2 (5 bases each). Germline V gives CDR1 SEHNR, CDR2 FQNEAQ (reference sequence). The CDR3 runs to 16 residues. Trimming pared 6 bases from V and 5 bases from J, leaving 20 bases between. CDR3 region: CASSVRDLRGENIQYF. For the CDR3, the DNA is TGTGCCAGCAGTGTCCGGGACCTCCGAGGGGAAAACATTCAGTACTTC.

This clonotype was observed at least ten times. This chain links TRBV5-1 with TRBJ2-2; D assignment may be TRBD1 or TRBD2 (6 bases each). This CDR3 has 15 amino acids. CDR1 is SGHRS, CDR2 YFSETQ, per germline. V was cut by 4 bases and J by 5 bases, with 15 bases left in between. CDR3 nucleotides: TGCGCCAGCAGCGAGGACGGGGGCAGGACCGGGGAGCTGTTTTTT. Protein product: CASSEDGGRTGELFF.

This chain links TRBV29-1 with TRBJ2-3; D ambiguous. Looked up from germline, CDR1 is SQVTM and CDR2 is ANQGSEA. The CDR3 totals 15 residues. Trimming removed 2 bases at V and 0 bases at J, with 12 bases between. CDR3 in amino acids: CSVELLLTSTDTQYF. CDR3 nucleotide sequence: TGCAGCGTTGAACTCCTCCTTACTAGCACAGATACGCAGTATTTT.

The chain carries TRBV7-9 and TRBJ2-1; D is tentatively TRBD1 or TRBD2 (6 bases each). The CDR3 has 16 amino acids. V was trimmed by 5 bases and J by 4 bases, leaving 18 bases between them. In germline, CDR1 is SEHNR, CDR2 FQNEAQ (reference sequence). The CDR3 region has the DNA TGTGCCAGCAGCCCCTTGGGGGGCCTACTTTACAATGAGCAGTTCTTC. It specifies CASSPLGGLLYNEQFF.

Comments on this clonotype: A read error may produce the germline difference seen at one junction end. The chain joins TRBV3-1 to TRBJ1-1, with a tentative D call TRBD1 (6 bases). The CDR3 loop spans 17 amino acids. Germline CDR1 and CDR2: LGHDT and YNNKEL (reference sequence). The CDR3 sequence is CACSQGGLFIENTEAFF. In DNA form, the CDR3 reads TGTGCCTGCAGCCAAGGGGGACTTTTCATCGAGAACACTGAAGCTTTCTTT.

Notes on this clonotype: An end of the junction does not agree with germline; a read error may underlie this. The chain couples TRBV6-2 or TRBV6-3 to TRBJ1-1; D is unresolved. This CDR3 has 11 amino acids. The germline CDR1 and CDR2 sequences are MNHEY and SVGEGT. The CDR3 DNA reads TGTGTCAGCAGTTTAGACACTGAAGCTTTCTTT. Translating it yields CVSSLDTEAFF.

This rearrangement joins TRBV12-3 or TRBV12-4 to TRBJ2-1, with no clear D. The DNA end is more similar to TRBJ2-7, so the J call may be wrong. This CDR3 region has 13 residues. The CDR3 spells CASSAVSYNEQYF. CDR3 sequence (DNA): TGTGCCAGCAGTGCCGTCTCCTACAATGAGCAGTACTTC.

This chain uses TRBV4-1 with TRBJ2-4; tentative D call: TRBD1 (5 bases). The end of the DNA is better explained by TRBJ2-5, so the J call may be wrong. CDR1 MGHRA and CDR2 YSYEKL come from the germline V gene. The CDR3 has 14 amino acids. The CDR3 nucleotides read TGCGCCAGCAGCCCTGCAGGGTTCGGAGAGACCCAGTACTTC. Protein: CASSPAGFGETQYF.

This clonotype was picked up a small number of times. The chain joins TRBV4-3 to TRBJ2-1; D unclear. The CDR3 totals 14 residues. The V and J ends lost 0 bases and 7 bases respectively, with 10 bases between them. Germline CDR1 reads LGHNA; CDR2 reads YSLEER. This chain's CDR3 is CASSQDYGANEQFF. The CDR3 DNA reads as TGCGCCAGCAGCCAAGATTATGGAGCAAATGAGCAGTTCTTC.

This clonotype was counted between two and nine times. This chain connects TRBV9 to TRBJ2-3; TRBD2 might be the D (5 bases). The CDR3 loop spans 13 amino acids. The V and J ends lost 4 bases and 2 bases respectively, with 8 bases between them. Germline lookup yields CDR1 SGDLS and CDR2 YYNGEE. This chain's CDR3 is CASSNRDTDTQYF. The DNA of the CDR3 is TGTGCCAGCAGCAACCGGGACACAGATACGCAGTATTTT.

The V and J genes are TRBV7-9 and TRBJ2-3; a weak D match, TRBD2 (7 bases). CDR3 length: 15 residues. The V gene's germline CDR1 is SEHNR and CDR2 FQNEAQ (reference sequence). Trimming stripped 7 bases from V and 2 bases from J, with 16 bases between. The DNA for the CDR3 is TGTGCCAGCAACATCAAGGGGGGGGCCACAGATACGCAGTATTTT. Its protein is CASNIKGGATDTQYF. Based on the CDR3 plus reference TRBV7-9 and TRBJ2-3, the full variable domain is DTGVSQNPRHKITKRGQNVTFRCDPISEHNRLYWYRQTLGQGPEFLTYFQNEAQLEKSRLLSDRFSAERPKGSFSTLEIQRTEQGDSAMYLCASNIKGGATDTQYFGPGTRLTVL.

This chain connects TRBV6-5 to TRBJ2-7; D tentatively reads TRBD1 or TRBD2 (5 bases each). Germline V gene sequence: CDR1 MNHEY, CDR2 SVGAGI. Trimming left V 2 bases short and J 3 bases short, with 11 bases between. The CDR3 covers 14 residues. The chain's CDR3 is CASSYGGRNYEQYF. The DNA of the CDR3 is TGTGCCAGCAGTTACGGGGGACGGAACTACGAGCAGTACTTC.

The table lists this clonotype with a few counts. The chain couples TRBV9 to TRBJ2-1, with 8 bases lining up with TRBD1. The J segment lost 4 bases and the V segment lost 0 bases, leaving 3 bases of the junction unmatched. The CDR3 runs 15 residues. The germline V gene has CDR1 SGDLS and CDR2 YYNGEE. The CDR3 bases are TGTGCCAGCAGCGTAGCAGGGGGCCTGTACAATGAGCAGTTCTTC. This translates into CASSVAGGLYNEQFF.

This clonotype was recorded only once. The genes are TRBV20-1 and TRBJ2-1; tentatively, D is TRBD1 or TRBD2 (7 bases each). Germline V gene data show CDR1 as DFQATT and CDR2 as SNEGSKA (reference sequence). V gave up 5 bases and J gave up 11 bases, with 16 bases separating them. This CDR3 is built from 12 residues. The CDR3 protein is CSAGEGAYQQFF. Written as DNA, the CDR3 is TGCAGTGCTGGGGAGGGGGCCTATCAGCAGTTCTTC.

This rearrangement joins TRBV7-2 to TRBJ1-2; D perhaps matches TRBD1 (5 bases). V was pared by 3 bases and J by 10 bases, with 15 bases between. Germline lookup yields CDR1 SGHTA and CDR2 FQGNSA. The CDR3 has 13 amino acids. CDR3 nucleotides: TGTGCCAGCAGCTTCATCCTGAGGGGCACCTACACCTTC. This sequence encodes CASSFILRGTYTF.

This clonotype came up a few times. The V and J genes are TRBV5-1 and TRBJ2-1, with 7 bases aligning to TRBD1. Germline values: CDR1 SGHRS, CDR2 YFSETQ. V gave up 4 bases and J gave up 4 bases; unmatched junction bases: 8. The CDR3 runs 15 residues. The CDR3 sequence is CASSVAGTVYNEQFF. Here the CDR3 DNA reads TGCGCCAGCAGCGTGGCCGGGACAGTGTACAATGAGCAGTTCTTC.

To note about this clonotype: It may be a read error: a sequence one base away is much more abundant. The chain couples TRBV6-1 to TRBJ2-3, with TRBD2 matching 7 bases. The CDR3 covers 14 residues. Germline V gene lookup returns CDR1 MNHNS and CDR2 SASEGT. CDR3 DNA sequence: TGTGCCAGCATCGAGCGGGACTTCACAGATGCGCAGTATTTT. Translation: CASIERDFTDAQYF.

The chain links TRBV14 to TRBJ2-2; D is perhaps TRBD2 (6 bases). CDR3 length: 15 residues. CDR1 is SGHDN, CDR2 FVKESK, per germline. Trimming stripped 3 bases from V and 6 bases from J, with 14 bases between. CDR3 amino acids: CASSHVGGAPGELFF. CDR3 DNA sequence: TGTGCCAGCAGCCACGTAGGCGGGGCCCCCGGGGAGCTGTTTTTT. The full variable domain, rest sourced from reference TRBV14 and TRBJ2-2, is EAGVTQFPSHSVIEKGQTVTLRCDPISGHDNLYWYRRVMGKEIKFLLHFVKESKQDESGMPNNRFLAERTGGTYSTLKVQPAELEDSGVYFCASSHVGGAPGELFFGEGSRLTVL.

The chain links TRBV7-2 to TRBJ1-1; D is undetermined. This CDR3 is built from 12 residues. V was cut by 1 base and J by 11 bases, with 11 bases left in between. Looked up from germline, CDR1 is SGHTA and CDR2 is FQGNSA. CDR3 nucleotide sequence: TGTGCCAGCAGCTTAGTGTTGGGATATGCTTTCTTT. Translated, it gives CASSLVLGYAFF.